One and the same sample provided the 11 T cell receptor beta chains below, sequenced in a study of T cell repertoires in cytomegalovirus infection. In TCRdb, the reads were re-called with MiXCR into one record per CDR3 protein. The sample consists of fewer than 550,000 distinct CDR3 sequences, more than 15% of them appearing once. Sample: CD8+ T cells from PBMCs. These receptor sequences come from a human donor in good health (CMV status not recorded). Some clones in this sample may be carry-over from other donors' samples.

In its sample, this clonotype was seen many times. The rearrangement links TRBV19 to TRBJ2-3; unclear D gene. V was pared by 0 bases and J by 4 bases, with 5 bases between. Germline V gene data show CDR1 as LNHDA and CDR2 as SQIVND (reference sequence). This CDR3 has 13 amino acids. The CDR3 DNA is TGTGCCAGTAGTATAGATCCGGCAGATACGCAGTATTTT. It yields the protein CASSIDPADTQYF. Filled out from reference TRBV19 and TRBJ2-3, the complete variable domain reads DGGITQSPKYLFRKEGQNVTLSCEQNLNHDAMYWYRQDPGQGLRLIYYSQIVNDFQKGDIAEGYSVSREKKESFPLTVTSAQKNPTAFYLCASSIDPADTQYFGPGTRLTVL.

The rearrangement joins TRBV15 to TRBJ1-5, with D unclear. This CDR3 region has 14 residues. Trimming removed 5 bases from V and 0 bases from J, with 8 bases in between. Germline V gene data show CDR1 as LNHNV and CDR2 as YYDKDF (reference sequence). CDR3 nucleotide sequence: TGTGCCACCAGCTCCAGGAGTAGCAATCAGCCCCAGCATTTT. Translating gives CATSSRSSNQPQHF.

The CDR3 spells CASSPWDSTYEQYF. The CDR3 DNA reads TGTGCCAGCAGCCCCTGGGACAGCACCTACGAGCAGTACTTC. The chain joins TRBV7-6 to TRBJ2-7, with 7 bases identical to TRBD1. V lost 5 bases to trimming and J lost 2 bases; unmatched junction nucleotides: 6. The CDR3 is made up of 14 amino acids. Germline V gene data show CDR1 as SGHVS and CDR2 as FNYEAQ.

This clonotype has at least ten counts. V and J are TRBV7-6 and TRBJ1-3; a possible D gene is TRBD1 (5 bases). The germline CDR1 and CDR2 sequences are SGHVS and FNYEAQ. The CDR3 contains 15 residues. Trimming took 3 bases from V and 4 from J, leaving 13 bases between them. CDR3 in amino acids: CASSLGWGSGNTIYF. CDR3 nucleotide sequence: TGTGCCAGCAGCTTGGGGTGGGGCAGCGGAAACACCATATATTTT.

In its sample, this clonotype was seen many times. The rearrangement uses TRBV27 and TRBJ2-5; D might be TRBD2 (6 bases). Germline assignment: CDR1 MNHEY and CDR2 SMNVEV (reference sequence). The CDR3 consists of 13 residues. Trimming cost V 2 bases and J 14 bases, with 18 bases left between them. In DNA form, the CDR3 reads TGTGCCAGCAGTTTAGCCAGCAGGGAGGACAAATACTTC. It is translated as CASSLASREDKYF.

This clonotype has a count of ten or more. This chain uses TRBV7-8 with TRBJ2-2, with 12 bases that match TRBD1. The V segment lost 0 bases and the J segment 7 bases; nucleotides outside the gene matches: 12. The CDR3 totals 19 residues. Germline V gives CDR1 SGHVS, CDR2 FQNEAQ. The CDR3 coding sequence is TGTGCCAGCAGCTTAGCCCTCCTCCCGGGACAGGGGGCTGTCGGGGAGCTGTTTTTT. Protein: CASSLALLPGQGAVGELFF. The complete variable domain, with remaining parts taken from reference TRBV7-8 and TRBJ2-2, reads GAGVSQSPRYKVAKRGQDVALRCDPISGHVSLFWYQQALGQGPEFLTYFQNEAQLDKSGLPSDRFFAERPEGSVSTLKIQRTQQEDSAVYLCASSLALLPGQGAVGELFFGEGSRLTVL.

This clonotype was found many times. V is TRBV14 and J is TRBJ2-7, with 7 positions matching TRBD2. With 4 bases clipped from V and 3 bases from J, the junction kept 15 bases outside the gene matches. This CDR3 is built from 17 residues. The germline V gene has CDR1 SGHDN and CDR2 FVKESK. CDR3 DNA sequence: TGTGCCAGCAGCCCCACCGGGCTAGCGGCCTATAACTACGAGCAGTACTTC. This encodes CASSPTGLAAYNYEQYF.

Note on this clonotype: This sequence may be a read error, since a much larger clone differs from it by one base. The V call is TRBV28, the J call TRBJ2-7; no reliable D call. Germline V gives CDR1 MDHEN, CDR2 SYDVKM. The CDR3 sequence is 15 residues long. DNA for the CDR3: TGTGACAGCAGTTACCTCCTAACAGCCCACTACGAGCAGTACTTC. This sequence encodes CDSSYLLTAHYEQYF.

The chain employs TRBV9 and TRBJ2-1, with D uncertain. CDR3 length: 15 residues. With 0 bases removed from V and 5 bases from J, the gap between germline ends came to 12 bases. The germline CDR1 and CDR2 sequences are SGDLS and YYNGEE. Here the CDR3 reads CASSVGGSINNEQFF. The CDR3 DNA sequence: TGTGCCAGCAGCGTAGGGGGTAGCATCAACAATGAGCAGTTCTTC.

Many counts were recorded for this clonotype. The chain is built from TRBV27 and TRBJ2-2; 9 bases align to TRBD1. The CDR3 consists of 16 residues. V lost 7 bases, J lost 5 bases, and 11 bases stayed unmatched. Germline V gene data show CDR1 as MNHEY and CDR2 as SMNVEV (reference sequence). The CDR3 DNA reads TGTGCCAGCAACTCACGGGACAGGGCGTCGACCGGGGAGCTGTTTTTT. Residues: CASNSRDRASTGELFF.

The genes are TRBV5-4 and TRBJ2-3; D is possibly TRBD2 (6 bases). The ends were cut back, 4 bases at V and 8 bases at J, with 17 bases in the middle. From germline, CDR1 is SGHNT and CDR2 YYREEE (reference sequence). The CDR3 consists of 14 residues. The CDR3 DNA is TGTGCCAGCAGCAGCGGGCGGGGCCAAGGTACGCAGTATTTT. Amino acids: CASSSGRGQGTQYF.